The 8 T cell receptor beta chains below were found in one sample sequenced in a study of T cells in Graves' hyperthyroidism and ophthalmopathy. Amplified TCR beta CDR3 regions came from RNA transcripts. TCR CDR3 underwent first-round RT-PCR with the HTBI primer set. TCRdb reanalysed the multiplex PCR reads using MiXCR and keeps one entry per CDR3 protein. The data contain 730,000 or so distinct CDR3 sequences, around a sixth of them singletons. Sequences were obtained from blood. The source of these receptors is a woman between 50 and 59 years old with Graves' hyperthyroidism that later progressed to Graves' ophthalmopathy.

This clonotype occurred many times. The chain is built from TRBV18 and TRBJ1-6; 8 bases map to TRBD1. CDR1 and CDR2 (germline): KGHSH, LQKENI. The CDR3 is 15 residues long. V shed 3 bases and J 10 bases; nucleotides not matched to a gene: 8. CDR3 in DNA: TGTGCCAGCTCACCCCCGGACAGGGTCAGATCACCCCTCCACTTT. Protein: CASSPPDRVRSPLHF. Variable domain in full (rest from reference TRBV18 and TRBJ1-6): NAGVMQNPRHLVRRRGQEARLRCSPMKGHSHVYWYRQLPEEGLKFMVYLQKENIIDESGMPKERFSAEFPKEGPSILRIQQVVRGDSAAYFCASSPPDRVRSPLHFGNGTRLTVT.

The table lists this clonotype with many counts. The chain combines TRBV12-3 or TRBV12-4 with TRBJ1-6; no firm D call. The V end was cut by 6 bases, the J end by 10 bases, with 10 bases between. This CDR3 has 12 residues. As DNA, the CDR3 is TGTGCCAGCAGCCCCGTGAGGTCACCCCTCCACTTT. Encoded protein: CASSPVRSPLHF.

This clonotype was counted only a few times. CDR3 residues: CASSISGRRNTEAFF. In DNA form, the CDR3 reads TGTGCCAGTAGTATATCTGGCAGAAGGAACACTGAAGCTTTCTTT. V is TRBV19 and J is TRBJ1-1; D remains ambiguous. Per the germline V gene, CDR1 is LNHDA and CDR2 is SQIVND (reference sequence). V shed 2 bases and J shed 1 base, with 11 bases lying between them. This CDR3 comprises 15 residues.

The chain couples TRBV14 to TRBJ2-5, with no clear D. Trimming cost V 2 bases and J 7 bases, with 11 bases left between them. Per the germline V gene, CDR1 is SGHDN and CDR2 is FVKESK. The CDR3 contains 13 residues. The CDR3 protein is CASSQLADLTQYF. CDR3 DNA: TGTGCCAGCAGCCAACTGGCGGACCTGACCCAGTACTTC.

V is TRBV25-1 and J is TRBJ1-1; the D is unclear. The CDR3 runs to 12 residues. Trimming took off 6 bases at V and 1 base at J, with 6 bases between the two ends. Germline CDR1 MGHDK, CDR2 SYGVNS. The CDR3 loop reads CASRNSNTEAFF. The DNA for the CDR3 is TGTGCCAGCAGAAATTCGAACACTGAAGCTTTCTTT.

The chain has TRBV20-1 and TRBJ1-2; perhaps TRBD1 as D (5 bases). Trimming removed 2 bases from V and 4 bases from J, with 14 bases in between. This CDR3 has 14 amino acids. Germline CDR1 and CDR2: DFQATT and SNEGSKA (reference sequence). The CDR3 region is CSARLGGFSYGYTF. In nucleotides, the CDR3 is TGCAGTGCTAGACTTGGGGGGTTTAGCTATGGCTACACCTTC.

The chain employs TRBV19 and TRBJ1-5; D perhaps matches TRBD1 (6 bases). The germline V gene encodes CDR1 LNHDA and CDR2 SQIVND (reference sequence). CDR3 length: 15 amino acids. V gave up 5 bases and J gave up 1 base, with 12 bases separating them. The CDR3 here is CASSSRDISNQPQHF. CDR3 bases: TGTGCCAGTAGTTCCCGGGACATAAGCAATCAGCCCCAGCATTTT.

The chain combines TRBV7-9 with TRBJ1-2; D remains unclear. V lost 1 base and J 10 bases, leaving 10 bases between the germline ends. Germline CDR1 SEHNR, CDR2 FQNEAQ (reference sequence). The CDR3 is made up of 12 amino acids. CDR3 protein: CASSLGQGAYTF. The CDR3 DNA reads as TGTGCCAGCAGCTTAGGACAAGGTGCCTACACCTTC.